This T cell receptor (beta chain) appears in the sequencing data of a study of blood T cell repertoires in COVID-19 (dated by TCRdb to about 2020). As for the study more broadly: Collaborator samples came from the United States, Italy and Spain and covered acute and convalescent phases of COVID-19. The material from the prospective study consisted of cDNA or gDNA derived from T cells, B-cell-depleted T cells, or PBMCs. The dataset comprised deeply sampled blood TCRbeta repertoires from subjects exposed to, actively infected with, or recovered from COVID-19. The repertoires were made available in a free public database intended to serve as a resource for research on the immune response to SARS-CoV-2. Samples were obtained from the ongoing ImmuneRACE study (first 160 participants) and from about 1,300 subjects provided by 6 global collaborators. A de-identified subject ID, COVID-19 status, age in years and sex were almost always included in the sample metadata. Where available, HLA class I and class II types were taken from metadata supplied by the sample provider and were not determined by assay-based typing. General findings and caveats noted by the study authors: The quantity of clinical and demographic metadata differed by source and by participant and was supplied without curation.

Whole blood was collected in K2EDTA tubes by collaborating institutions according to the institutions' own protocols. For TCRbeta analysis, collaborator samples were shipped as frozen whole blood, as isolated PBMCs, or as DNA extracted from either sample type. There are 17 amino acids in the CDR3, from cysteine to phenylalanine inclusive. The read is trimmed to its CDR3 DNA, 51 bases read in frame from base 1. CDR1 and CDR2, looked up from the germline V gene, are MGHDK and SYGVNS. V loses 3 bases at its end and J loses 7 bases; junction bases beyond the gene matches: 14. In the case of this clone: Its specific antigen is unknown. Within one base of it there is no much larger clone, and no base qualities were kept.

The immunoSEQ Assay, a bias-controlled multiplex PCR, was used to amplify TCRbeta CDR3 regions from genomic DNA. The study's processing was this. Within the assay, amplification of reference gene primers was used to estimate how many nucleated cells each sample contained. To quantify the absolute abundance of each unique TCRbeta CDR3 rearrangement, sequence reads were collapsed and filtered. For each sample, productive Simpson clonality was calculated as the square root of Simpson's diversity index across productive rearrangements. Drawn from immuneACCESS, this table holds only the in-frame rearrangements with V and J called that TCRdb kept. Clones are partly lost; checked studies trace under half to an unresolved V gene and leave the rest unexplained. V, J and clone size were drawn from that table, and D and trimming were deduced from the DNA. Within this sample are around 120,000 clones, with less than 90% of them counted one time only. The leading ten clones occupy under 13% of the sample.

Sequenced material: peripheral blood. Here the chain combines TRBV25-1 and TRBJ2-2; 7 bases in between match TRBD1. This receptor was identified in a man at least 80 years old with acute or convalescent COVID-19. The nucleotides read TGTGCCAGCAGTGATCTAAACAGGGGTGGTGACATCGGGGAGCTGTTTTTT. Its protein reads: CASSDLNRGGDIGELFF.